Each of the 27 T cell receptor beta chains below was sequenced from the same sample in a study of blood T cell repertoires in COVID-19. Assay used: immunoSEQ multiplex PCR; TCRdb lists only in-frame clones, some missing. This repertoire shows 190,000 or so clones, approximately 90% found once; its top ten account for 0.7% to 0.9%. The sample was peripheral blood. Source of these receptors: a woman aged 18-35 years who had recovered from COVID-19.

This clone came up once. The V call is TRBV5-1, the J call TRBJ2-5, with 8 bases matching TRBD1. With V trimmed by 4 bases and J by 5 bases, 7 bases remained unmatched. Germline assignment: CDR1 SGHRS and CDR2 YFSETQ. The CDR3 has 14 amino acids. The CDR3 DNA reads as TGCGCCAGCAGCCCTGACAGGGGCAAGGAGACCCAGTACTTC. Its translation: CASSPDRGKETQYF.

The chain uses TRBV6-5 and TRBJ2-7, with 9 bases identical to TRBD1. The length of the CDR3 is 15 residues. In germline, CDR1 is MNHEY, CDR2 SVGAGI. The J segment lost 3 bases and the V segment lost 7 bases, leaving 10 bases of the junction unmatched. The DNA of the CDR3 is TGTGCCAGCACTCTCGAGGGGACAGGGAACTACGAGCAGTACGTC. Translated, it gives CASTLEGTGNYEQYV.

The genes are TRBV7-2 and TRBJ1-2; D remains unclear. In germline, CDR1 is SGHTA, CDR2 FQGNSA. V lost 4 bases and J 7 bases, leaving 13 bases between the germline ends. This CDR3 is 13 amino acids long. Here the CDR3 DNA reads TGTGCCAGCAGCTCCGAGGAGGGCCTTGGCTACACCTTC. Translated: CASSSEEGLGYTF. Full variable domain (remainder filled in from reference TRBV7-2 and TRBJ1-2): GAGVSQSPSNKVTEKGKDVELRCDPISGHTALYWYRQSLGQGLEFLIYFQGNSAPDKSGLPSDRFSAERTGGSVSTLTIQRTQQEDSAVYLCASSSEEGLGYTFGSGTRLTVV.

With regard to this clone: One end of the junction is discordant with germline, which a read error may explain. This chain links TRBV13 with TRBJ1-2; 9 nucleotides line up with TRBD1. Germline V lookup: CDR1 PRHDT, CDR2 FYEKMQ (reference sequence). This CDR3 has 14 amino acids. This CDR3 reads CASTLKGQGYGYTF. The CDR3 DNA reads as TGTGCCAGCACCTTAAAGGGACAGGGCTATGGCTACACCTTC.

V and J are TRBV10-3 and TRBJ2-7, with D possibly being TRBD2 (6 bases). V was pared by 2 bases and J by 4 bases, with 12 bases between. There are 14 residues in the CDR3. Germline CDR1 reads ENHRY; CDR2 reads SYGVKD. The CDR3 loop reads CAISEPGTGYEQYF. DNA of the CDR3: TGTGCCATCAGTGAGCCCGGGACTGGGTACGAGCAGTACTTC.

The CDR3 here is CASSQKVAGDKGGSEETQYF. The CDR3 DNA follows: TGTGCCAGCAGCCAAAAAGTGGCGGGAGATAAAGGAGGGTCCGAAGAGACCCAGTACTTC. The rearrangement joins TRBV3-1 (or the pseudogene TRBV3-2) to TRBJ2-5, with 7 positions matching TRBD2. Germline V gene lookup returns CDR1 LGHDT and CDR2 YNNKEL (reference sequence). V was clipped by 2 bases and J by 3 bases; unmatched bases: 21. This CDR3 region has 20 residues.

CDR3 amino acids: CASLALDVSGEQYV. The CDR3 DNA reads as TGTGCCAGCCTTGCTCTAGACGTCTCTGGGGAGCAGTACGTC. This sequence joins TRBV11-2 and TRBJ2-7; no definite D call. Per germline, CDR1 SGHAT and CDR2 FQNNGV. This CDR3 spans 14 amino acids. V lost 8 bases and J 7 bases, leaving 21 bases between the germline ends.

CDR3 loop: CASSVRFRGQGYTF. CDR3 in DNA: TGTGCCAGCAGCGTAAGATTCCGGGGACAAGGCTACACCTTC. V is TRBV9 and J is TRBJ1-2, with D possibly TRBD1 on 6 matching bases. Germline V CDR1 and CDR2: SGDLS, YYNGEE. CDR3 length: 14 amino acids. Trimming removed 1 base at V and 8 bases at J, with 15 bases between.

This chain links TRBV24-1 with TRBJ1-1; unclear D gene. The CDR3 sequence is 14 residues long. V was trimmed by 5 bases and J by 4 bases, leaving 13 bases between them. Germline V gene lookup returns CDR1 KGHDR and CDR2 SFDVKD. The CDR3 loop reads CATSADAGSTEAFF. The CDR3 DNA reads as TGTGCCACCAGTGCCGACGCGGGATCCACTGAAGCTTTCTTT.

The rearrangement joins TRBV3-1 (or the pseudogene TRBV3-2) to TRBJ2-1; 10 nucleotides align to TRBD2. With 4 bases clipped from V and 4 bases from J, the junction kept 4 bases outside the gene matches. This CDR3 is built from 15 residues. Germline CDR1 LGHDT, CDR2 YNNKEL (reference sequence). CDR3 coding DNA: TGTGCCAGCAGCCGCGAGACTAGCGGGTACAATGAGCAGTTCTTC. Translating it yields CASSRETSGYNEQFF.

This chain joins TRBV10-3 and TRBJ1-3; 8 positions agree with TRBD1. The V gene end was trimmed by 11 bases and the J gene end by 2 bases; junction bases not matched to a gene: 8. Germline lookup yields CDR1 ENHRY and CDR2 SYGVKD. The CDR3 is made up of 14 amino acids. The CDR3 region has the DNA TGTGCCTCCTCGCTACAGGGGGCTGGAAACACCATATATTTT. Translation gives CASSLQGAGNTIYF.

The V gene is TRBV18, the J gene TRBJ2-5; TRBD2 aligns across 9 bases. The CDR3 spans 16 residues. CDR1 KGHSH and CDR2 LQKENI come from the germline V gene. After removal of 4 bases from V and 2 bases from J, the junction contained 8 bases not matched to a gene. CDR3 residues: CASSHKRGATQETQYF. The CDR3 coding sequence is TGTGCCAGCTCACATAAGCGGGGGGCTACACAAGAGACCCAGTACTTC.

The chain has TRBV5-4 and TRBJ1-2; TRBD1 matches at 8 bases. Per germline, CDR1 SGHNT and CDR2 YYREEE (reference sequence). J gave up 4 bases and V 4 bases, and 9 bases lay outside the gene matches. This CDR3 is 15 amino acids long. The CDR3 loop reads CASSRPTGETYGYTF. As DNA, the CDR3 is TGTGCCAGCAGCCGTCCGACAGGGGAGACCTATGGCTACACCTTC. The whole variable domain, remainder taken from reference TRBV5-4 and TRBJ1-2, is ETGVTQSPTHLIKTRGQQVTLRCSSQSGHNTVSWYQQALGQGPQFIFQYYREEENGRGNFPPRFSGLQFPNYSSELNVNALELDDSALYLCASSRPTGETYGYTFGSGTRLTVV.

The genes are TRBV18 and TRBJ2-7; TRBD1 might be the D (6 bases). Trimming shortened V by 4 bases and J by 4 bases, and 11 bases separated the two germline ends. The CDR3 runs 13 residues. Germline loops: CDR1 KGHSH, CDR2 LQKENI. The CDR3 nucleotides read TGTGCCAGCTCACTTCGGACAGCGTACGAGCAGTACGTC. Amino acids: CASSLRTAYEQYV.

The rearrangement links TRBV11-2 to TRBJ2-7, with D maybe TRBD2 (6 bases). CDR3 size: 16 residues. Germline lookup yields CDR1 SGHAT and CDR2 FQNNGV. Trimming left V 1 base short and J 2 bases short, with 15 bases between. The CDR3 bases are TGTGCCAGCAGCTTAGTCGGGAGCGGCTTAGCCTACGAGCAGTACGTC. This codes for CASSLVGSGLAYEQYV.

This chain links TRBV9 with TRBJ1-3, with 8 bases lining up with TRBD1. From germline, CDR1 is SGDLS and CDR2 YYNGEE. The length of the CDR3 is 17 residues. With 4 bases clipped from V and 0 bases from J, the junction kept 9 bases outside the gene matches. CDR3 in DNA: TGTGCCAGCAGCTATCGGACAGGGTTGAACTCTGGAAACACCATATATTTT. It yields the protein CASSYRTGLNSGNTIYF.

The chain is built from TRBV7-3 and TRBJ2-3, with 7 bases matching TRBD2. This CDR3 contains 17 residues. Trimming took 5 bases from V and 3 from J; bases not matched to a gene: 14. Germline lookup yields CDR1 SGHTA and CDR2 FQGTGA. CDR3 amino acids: CASSPDRGGGLTDTQYF. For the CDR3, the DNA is TGTGCCAGCAGCCCCGATCGGGGCGGGGGATTGACAGATACGCAGTATTTT.

This CDR3 is CATRAGEWTEAFF. The CDR3 DNA is TGTGCCACCAGGGCCGGAGAGTGGACTGAAGCTTTCTTT. The V call is TRBV24-1, the J call TRBJ1-1; unclear D gene. CDR3 length equals 13 residues. V gave up 7 bases and J gave up 5 bases, with 13 bases separating them. Germline V lookup: CDR1 KGHDR, CDR2 SFDVKD.

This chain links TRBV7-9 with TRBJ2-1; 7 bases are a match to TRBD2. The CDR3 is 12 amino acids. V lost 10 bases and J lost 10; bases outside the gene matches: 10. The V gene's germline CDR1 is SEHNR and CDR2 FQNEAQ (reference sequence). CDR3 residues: CATGREFGEQFF. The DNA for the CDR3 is TGTGCCACCGGGCGGGAGTTCGGGGAGCAGTTCTTC.

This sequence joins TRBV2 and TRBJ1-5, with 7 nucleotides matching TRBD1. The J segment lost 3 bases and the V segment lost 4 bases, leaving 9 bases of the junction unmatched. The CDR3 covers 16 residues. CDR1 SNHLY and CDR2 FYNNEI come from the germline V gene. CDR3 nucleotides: TGTGCCAGCAGTGTTTTGGGGACAGCACTCAATCAGCCCCAGCATTTT. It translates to CASSVLGTALNQPQHF.

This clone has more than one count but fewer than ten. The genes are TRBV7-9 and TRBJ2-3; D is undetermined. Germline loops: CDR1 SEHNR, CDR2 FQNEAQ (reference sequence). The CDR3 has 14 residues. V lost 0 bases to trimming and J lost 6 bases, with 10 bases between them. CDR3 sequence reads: CASSLAEHVDTQYF. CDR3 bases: TGTGCCAGCAGCTTAGCGGAGCATGTGGATACGCAGTATTTT.

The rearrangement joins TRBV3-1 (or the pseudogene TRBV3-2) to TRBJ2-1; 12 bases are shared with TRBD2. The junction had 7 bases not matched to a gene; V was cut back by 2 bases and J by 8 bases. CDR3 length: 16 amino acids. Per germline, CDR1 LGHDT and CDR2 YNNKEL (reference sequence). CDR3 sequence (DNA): TGTGCCAGCAGCCAAAGAGCCCGACTAGCGGGGGATGAGCAGTTCTTC. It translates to CASSQRARLAGDEQFF.

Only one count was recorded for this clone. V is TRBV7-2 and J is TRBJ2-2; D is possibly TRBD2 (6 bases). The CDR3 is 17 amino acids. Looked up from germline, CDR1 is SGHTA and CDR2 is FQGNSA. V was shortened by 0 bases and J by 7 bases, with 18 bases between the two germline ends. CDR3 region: CASSLAGGAFTGGELFF. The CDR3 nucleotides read TGTGCCAGCAGCTTAGCGGGAGGAGCTTTCACCGGCGGGGAGCTGTTTTTT.

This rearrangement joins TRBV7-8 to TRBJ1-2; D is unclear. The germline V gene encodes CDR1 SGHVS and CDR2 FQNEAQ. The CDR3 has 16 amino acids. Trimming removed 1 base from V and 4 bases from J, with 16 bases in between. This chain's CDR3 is CASSLGSGRWAYGYTF. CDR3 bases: TGTGCCAGCAGCTTAGGGAGCGGCAGGTGGGCCTATGGCTACACCTTC.

As DNA, the CDR3 is TGTGCCAGCACACATATCCAGGGTCGGAACACTGAAGCTTTCTTT. Residues: CASTHIQGRNTEAFF. The chain combines TRBV7-9 with TRBJ1-1, with D maybe TRBD1 (5 bases). The CDR3 runs 15 residues. Trimming shortened V by 7 bases and J by 1 base, and 16 bases separated the two germline ends. CDR1 is SEHNR, CDR2 FQNEAQ, per germline (reference sequence).

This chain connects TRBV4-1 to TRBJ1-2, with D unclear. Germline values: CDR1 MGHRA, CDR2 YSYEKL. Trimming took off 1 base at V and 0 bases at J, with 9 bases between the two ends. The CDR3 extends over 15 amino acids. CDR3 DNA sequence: TGCGCCAGCAGCCAAGTTCCGGTAGCTAACTATGGCTACACCTTC. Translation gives CASSQVPVANYGYTF.

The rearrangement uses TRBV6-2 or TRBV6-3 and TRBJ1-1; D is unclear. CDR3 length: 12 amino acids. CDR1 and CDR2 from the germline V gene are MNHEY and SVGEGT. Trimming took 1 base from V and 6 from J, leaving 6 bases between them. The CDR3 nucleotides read TGTGCCAGCAGTTACTTTTCTTCTGAAGCTTTCTTT. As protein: CASSYFSSEAFF.